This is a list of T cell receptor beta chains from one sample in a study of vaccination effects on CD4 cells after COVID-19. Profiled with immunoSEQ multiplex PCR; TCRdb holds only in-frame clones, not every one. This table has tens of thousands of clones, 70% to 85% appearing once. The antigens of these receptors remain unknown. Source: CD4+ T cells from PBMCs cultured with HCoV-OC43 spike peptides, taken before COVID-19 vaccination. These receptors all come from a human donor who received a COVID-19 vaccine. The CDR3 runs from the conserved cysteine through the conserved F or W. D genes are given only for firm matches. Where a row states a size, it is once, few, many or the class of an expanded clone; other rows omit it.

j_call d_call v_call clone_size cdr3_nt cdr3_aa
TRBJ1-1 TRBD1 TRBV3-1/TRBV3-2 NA TGTGCCAGCAGCCTACAGGGGGCGGACACTGAAGCTTTCTTT CASSLQGADTEAFF
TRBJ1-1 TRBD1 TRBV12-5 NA TGTGCTAGTGGTTCAAGGGGACAGGGGAACACTGAAGCTTTCTTT CASGSRGQGNTEAFF
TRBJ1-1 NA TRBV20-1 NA TGCAGTGCTACCAGACTCATAGGAGCTTTCTTT CSATRLIGAFF
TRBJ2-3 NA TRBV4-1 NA TGCGCCAGCAGCCAAGTCACTGGTGGTTCGCAGTATTTT CASSQVTGGSQYF
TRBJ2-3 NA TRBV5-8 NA TGTGCCAGCCCCTGGCCCCCTTTAGCTCGAGGAAGCCCAGATACGCAGTATTTT CASPWPPLARGSPDTQYF
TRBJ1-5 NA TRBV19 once TGTGCCAGTAGCCCATGGTCGGTGGGCGCGGGCAATCAGCCCCAGCATTTT CASSPWSVGAGNQPQHF
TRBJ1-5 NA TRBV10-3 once TGTGCCATCAGTGAGGGAGACAGCCATCAGCCCCAGCATTTT CAISEGDSHQPQHF
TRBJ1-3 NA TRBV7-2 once TGTGCCAGCAGCCAAGCAGGGTGGGTCGGCCGCTCTGGAAACACCATATATTTT CASSQAGWVGRSGNTIYF
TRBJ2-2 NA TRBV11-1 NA TGTGCCAGCAGTCCCCCGGGACTGACTGGCGGGGAGCTGTTTTTT CASSPPGLTGGELFF
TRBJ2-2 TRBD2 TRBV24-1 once TGTGCCACCAGTGATCCAAATCTAGCGGGGGGGACCACCGGGGAGCTGTTTTTT CATSDPNLAGGTTGELFF
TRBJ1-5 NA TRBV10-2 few TGCGCCAGCAAGTCTACGGGACCGGGGTGGAGCAATCAGCCCCAGCATTTT CASKSTGPGWSNQPQHF
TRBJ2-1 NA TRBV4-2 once TGTGCCAGCAGCCAAGATAGGTGGACCCAAGGCGATGAGCAGTTCTTC CASSQDRWTQGDEQFF
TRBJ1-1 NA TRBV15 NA TGTGCCACCAGCAGAGATCCCAACACTGAAGCTTTCTTT CATSRDPNTEAFF
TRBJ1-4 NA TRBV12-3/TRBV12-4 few TGTGCCAGCAGCCAGACAACTAATGAAAAACTGTTTTTT CASSQTTNEKLFF
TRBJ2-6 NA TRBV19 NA TGTGCCAGTAGCTCGGACAGTCCCTCTGGGGCCAACGTCCTGACTTTC CASSSDSPSGANVLTF
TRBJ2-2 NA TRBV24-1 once TGTGCCACTTCACAAACCGGGGAGCTGTTTTTT CATSQTGELFF
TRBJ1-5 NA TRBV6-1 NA TGTGCCAGCGGCGCAGCGAGACATCAGCCCCAGCATTTT CASGAARHQPQHF